The 30 T cell receptor beta chains presented below share a single source sample, sequenced in a study of cytomegalovirus exposure and HLA in healthy donors. The primer mix had 60 Vbeta and 13 Jbeta primers. Data came from immunoSEQ multiplex PCR; TCRdb stores just in-frame clones and leaves some out. The repertoire consists of about 140,000 clones, with approximately 70% occurring once and the leading ten covering around 1.6%. Sequencing was performed on PBMCs. These receptors came from a woman in her 30s in good health and CMV-seronegative.

The J gene is TRBJ2-7, the V gene TRBV6-6; maybe TRBD2 (6 bases). Germline CDR1 MNHNY, CDR2 SVGAGI (reference sequence). V was shortened by 3 bases and J by 6 bases, with 12 bases between the two germline ends. CDR3 size: 13 residues. CDR3 region: CASSYGGSGEQYF. The CDR3 DNA reads TGTGCCAGCAGTTATGGGGGGTCCGGCGAGCAGTACTTC.

This chain connects TRBV5-1 to TRBJ2-3; 13 bases map to TRBD2. V shed 4 bases and J 2 bases; nucleotides not matched to a gene: 4. Germline V gene sequence: CDR1 SGHRS, CDR2 YFSETQ. There are 16 residues in the CDR3. CDR3 nucleotide sequence: TGCGCCAGCAGCCCGGGACTAGCGGGACCCACAGATACGCAGTATTTT. This encodes CASSPGLAGPTDTQYF.

The chain carries TRBV30 and TRBJ2-5; 11 bases align to TRBD1. Germline CDR1 GTSNPN, CDR2 SVGIG (reference sequence). The ends lost 3 bases at V and 4 bases at J; junction bases unmatched: 4. The CDR3 covers 14 residues. CDR3 bases: TGTGCCTGGAGGAGGGACAGGGGGGTAGAGACCCAGTACTTC. Encoded protein: CAWRRDRGVETQYF. Looking up the rest from reference TRBV30 and TRBJ2-5 gives the full variable domain: SQTIHQWPATLVQPVGSPLSLECTVEGTSNPNLYWYRQAAGRGLQLLFYSVGIGQISSEVPQNLSASRPQDRQFILSSKKLLLSDSGFYLCAWRRDRGVETQYFGPGTRLLVL.

J is TRBJ2-5 and V is TRBV7-2, with 8 nucleotides matching TRBD1. CDR1 and CDR2 (germline): SGHTA, FQGNSA. J lost 9 bases, V lost 5 bases, and 11 bases had no gene match. The CDR3 is 14 residues long. CDR3 sequence reads: CASSPGTGGGSQYF. The CDR3 bases are TGTGCCAGCAGCCCAGGGACAGGCGGCGGGTCCCAGTACTTC.

The chain uses TRBV7-8 and TRBJ2-4; 9 positions match TRBD1. The germline V gene has CDR1 SGHVS and CDR2 FQNEAQ. The CDR3 length is 14 residues. Trimming at V came to 5 bases and at J to 9 bases, leaving 8 bases not matched to a gene. The CDR3 DNA reads TGTGCCAGCAGCGCCCGGGACAGGGAGTCCATTCAGTACTTC. This gives the protein CASSARDRESIQYF.

V and J are TRBV19 and TRBJ2-1; 13 bases fit TRBD2. Per germline, CDR1 LNHDA and CDR2 SQIVND (reference sequence). CDR3 size: 15 residues. The trim removed 3 bases at V and 9 bases at J, leaving 5 bases unmatched. The CDR3 region has the DNA TGTGCCAGTAGTATTTTACTAGCGGGGGGGAGTGAGCAGTTCTTC. It translates to CASSILLAGGSEQFF.

The chain employs TRBV7-2 and TRBJ1-4; D call uncertain. Deletions cut 0 bases from V and 7 bases from J, with 12 bases between. CDR1 is SGHTA, CDR2 FQGNSA, per germline. There are 15 residues in the CDR3. This CDR3 is CASSLAAQRGEKLFF. In DNA, the CDR3 is TGTGCCAGCAGCTTAGCCGCGCAGCGGGGTGAAAAACTGTTTTTT.

About this clone: The junction differs from germline at one of its ends, possibly a read error. The chain carries TRBV28 and TRBJ2-3, with a possible D match to TRBD1 (8 bases). This CDR3 is 16 amino acids long. Looked up from germline, CDR1 is MDHEN and CDR2 is SYDVKM. This chain's CDR3 is CASRQGRAPGTYTQYF. The CDR3 coding sequence is TGTGCCAGTAGACAGGGGAGGGCGCCGGGCACATATACGCAGTATTTT.

There are a few counts of this clone. CDR3 loop: CASSGGQGDTEAFF. The DNA for the CDR3 is TGTGCCAGCAGCGGCGGACAGGGGGACACTGAAGCTTTCTTT. The V and J genes are TRBV2 and TRBJ1-1; the match to TRBD1 covers 10 bases. Germline CDR1 and CDR2: SNHLY and FYNNEI. The CDR3 runs to 14 residues. J lost 3 bases, V lost 6 bases, and 4 bases had no gene match.

In DNA, the CDR3 is TGTGCCAGCAGCTTAGAAGTTGGAGTGGATGGCTACACCTTC. Its protein product is CASSLEVGVDGYTF. V usage is TRBV7-9 and J usage is TRBJ1-2, with D uncertain. The CDR3 is made up of 14 amino acids. Looked up from germline, CDR1 is SEHNR and CDR2 is FQNEAQ (reference sequence). V lost 1 base to trimming and J lost 6 bases, with 12 bases between them.

The CDR3 reads CASSQIRDTGELFF. The CDR3 DNA reads as TGCGCCAGCAGCCAGATCAGGGACACCGGGGAGCTGTTTTTT. The chain is built from TRBV4-1 and TRBJ2-2; weak D call: TRBD1 (5 bases). The CDR3 length is 14 residues. V lost 3 bases to trimming and J lost 3 bases, with 8 bases between them. Germline loops: CDR1 MGHRA, CDR2 YSYEKL.

The rearrangement joins TRBV5-4 to TRBJ2-1; 10 positions agree with TRBD1. The V gene's germline CDR1 is SGHNT and CDR2 YYREEE (reference sequence). Trimming took 0 bases from V and 7 from J; bases not matched to a gene: 10. The CDR3 loop spans 17 amino acids. The CDR3 region is CASSLAPGQGLFNEQFF. The CDR3 DNA sequence: TGTGCCAGCAGCTTGGCCCCGGGACAGGGGCTGTTTAATGAGCAGTTCTTC. Full variable domain (outside the CDR3, taken from reference TRBV5-4 and TRBJ2-1): ETGVTQSPTHLIKTRGQQVTLRCSSQSGHNTVSWYQQALGQGPQFIFQYYREEENGRGNFPPRFSGLQFPNYSSELNVNALELDDSALYLCASSLAPGQGLFNEQFFGPGTRLTVL.

The genes are TRBV4-2 and TRBJ2-1; 9 positions agree with TRBD2. V lost 0 bases and J lost 1; bases outside the gene matches: 7. CDR1 and CDR2 (germline): LGHNA, YNFKEQ. This CDR3 spans 18 amino acids. CDR3 loop: CASSQEVPLAGSYNEQFF. The CDR3 nucleotides are TGTGCCAGCAGCCAAGAAGTCCCCCTAGCGGGATCCTACAATGAGCAGTTCTTC.

The chain is built from TRBV13 and TRBJ1-1, with D uncertain. The CDR3 is 15 amino acids. Germline CDR1 is PRHDT and CDR2 is FYEKMQ (reference sequence). V dropped 4 bases and J dropped 2 bases, with 14 bases sitting between them. CDR3 sequence (DNA): TGTGCCAGCAGCTCCTCCGGGGAGGGCAACACTGAAGCTTTCTTT. Amino acid sequence: CASSSSGEGNTEAFF.

The J gene is TRBJ2-7, the V gene TRBV5-1, with 10 bases aligning to TRBD2. Germline CDR1 and CDR2: SGHRS and YFSETQ. V shed 0 bases, J shed 7 bases, and the junction held 7 bases outside the gene matches. The CDR3 loop spans 15 amino acids. CDR3 coding DNA: TGCGCCAGCAGCTTGGGTCTAGCGGGAGTGGGGGAGCAGTACTTC. Translating gives CASSLGLAGVGEQYF.

The chain uses TRBV28 and TRBJ2-7; 7 bases match TRBD1. The CDR3 is made up of 15 amino acids. The germline gives CDR1 MDHEN, CDR2 SYDVKM. The V segment lost 2 bases and the J segment 0 bases; nucleotides outside the gene matches: 4. The CDR3: CASSLGGQLSYEQYV. The CDR3 nucleotides are TGTGCCAGCAGTTTAGGGGGACAGCTCTCCTACGAGCAGTACGTC.

This clone was found once. This chain connects TRBV5-1 to TRBJ1-6, with D possibly matching TRBD1 (5 bases). Germline V gene sequence: CDR1 SGHRS, CDR2 YFSETQ. With 0 bases removed from V and 6 bases from J, the gap between germline ends came to 7 bases. The CDR3 is made up of 14 amino acids. The CDR3 is CASSLGQTNSPLHF. As DNA, the CDR3 is TGCGCCAGCAGCTTGGGACAGACTAATTCACCCCTCCACTTT.

This chain joins TRBV28 and TRBJ1-5, with D possibly matching TRBD1 (5 bases). V was shortened by 4 bases and J by 4 bases, with 14 bases between the two germline ends. Germline CDR1 is MDHEN and CDR2 is SYDVKM. There are 15 residues in the CDR3. The CDR3: CASSSLKRGNQPQHF. The CDR3 region has the DNA TGTGCCAGCAGTTCCTTGAAACGGGGGAATCAGCCCCAGCATTTT.

The rearrangement links TRBV7-3 to TRBJ2-1; TRBD2 might be the D (5 bases). The germline gives CDR1 SGHTA, CDR2 FQGTGA. The CDR3 has 13 residues. With 4 bases removed from V and 9 bases from J, the gap between germline ends came to 13 bases. The CDR3 spells CASSSAGLGEQFF. The CDR3 DNA reads as TGTGCCAGCAGCTCGGCCGGACTTGGTGAGCAGTTCTTC. Variable domain in full (rest from reference TRBV7-3 and TRBJ2-1): GAGVSQTPSNKVTEKGKYVELRCDPISGHTALYWYRQSLGQGPEFLIYFQGTGAADDSGLPNDRFFAVRPEGSVSTLKIQRTERGDSAVYLCASSSAGLGEQFFGPGTRLTVL.

The chain combines TRBV5-1 with TRBJ2-5; 12 bases align to TRBD2. The germline CDR1 and CDR2 sequences are SGHRS and YFSETQ. V shed 4 bases and J 11 bases; nucleotides not matched to a gene: 12. The CDR3 spans 15 residues. The CDR3 is CASSPPSGRATEQYF. Written as DNA, the CDR3 is TGCGCCAGCAGCCCCCCTAGCGGGAGGGCGACAGAGCAGTACTTC.

The gene calls are TRBV4-1 and TRBJ2-7, with 7 bases identical to TRBD1. Germline V gene lookup returns CDR1 MGHRA and CDR2 YSYEKL. With V trimmed by 5 bases and J by 0 bases, 7 bases remained unmatched. The CDR3 has 15 amino acids. CDR3 bases: TGCGCCAGCAGCGATTCTCACAGGGGCTCCTACGAGCAGTACTTC. Its protein is CASSDSHRGSYEQYF.

V gene TRBV9 combines with J gene TRBJ2-6; tentatively, D is TRBD2 (6 bases). The germline gives CDR1 SGDLS, CDR2 YYNGEE. The V end was cut by 3 bases, the J end by 2 bases, with 15 bases between. CDR3 length: 17 residues. DNA of the CDR3: TGTGCCAGCAGCGCCGGTGTACGGGGGACTGGGGCCAACGTCCTGACTTTC. This gives the protein CASSAGVRGTGANVLTF.

The rearrangement uses TRBV7-2 and TRBJ1-4; 9 nucleotides match TRBD1. CDR1 and CDR2 from the germline V gene are SGHTA and FQGNSA. Germline trimming cut 4 bases from V and 5 bases from J; bases unmatched to any gene: 2. There are 14 residues in the CDR3. The CDR3 region is CASSSGTGNEKLFF. CDR3 in DNA: TGTGCCAGCAGCTCCGGGACAGGGAATGAAAAACTGTTTTTT. The entire variable domain, with the rest obtained from reference TRBV7-2 and TRBJ1-4, is as follows: GAGVSQSPSNKVTEKGKDVELRCDPISGHTALYWYRQSLGQGLEFLIYFQGNSAPDKSGLPSDRFSAERTGGSVSTLTIQRTQQEDSAVYLCASSSGTGNEKLFFGSGTQLSVL.

The chain recombines TRBV9 with TRBJ2-1, with 9 bases lining up with TRBD2. From germline, CDR1 is SGDLS and CDR2 YYNGEE. This CDR3 spans 16 amino acids. The junction had 5 bases not matched to a gene; V was cut back by 0 bases and J by 4 bases. The CDR3 region is CASSVAGLAGYNEQFF. In DNA, the CDR3 is TGTGCCAGCAGCGTAGCTGGGCTAGCGGGGTACAATGAGCAGTTCTTC.

This clone was seen only a few times. The rearrangement links TRBV7-9 to TRBJ2-2; perhaps TRBD1 as D (5 bases). Germline V gene lookup returns CDR1 SEHNR and CDR2 FQNEAQ (reference sequence). The CDR3 is 14 residues long. Trimming shortened V by 6 bases and J by 3 bases, and 11 bases separated the two germline ends. CDR3 nucleotides: TGTGCCAGCAGATCGAAAGGGGACACCGGGGAGCTGTTTTTT. The encoded protein is CASRSKGDTGELFF.

This chain joins TRBV6-5 and TRBJ1-1; possible D gene TRBD1, 5 bases. Germline V gene sequence: CDR1 MNHEY, CDR2 SVGAGI. Trimming took off 7 bases at V and 5 bases at J, with 20 bases between the two ends. The CDR3 length is 15 residues. The CDR3 region is CASTPLGTLRTEAFF. The CDR3 DNA is TGTGCCAGCACCCCTTTGGGGACTCTTAGGACTGAAGCTTTCTTT.

V usage is TRBV6-5 and J usage is TRBJ2-7, with D perhaps matching TRBD2 (6 bases). Trimming removed 7 bases from V and 3 bases from J, with 19 bases in between. The CDR3 totals 15 residues. Germline V gene sequence: CDR1 MNHEY, CDR2 SVGAGI. CDR3: CASIWPRLGVYEQYF. The DNA of the CDR3 is TGTGCCAGCATCTGGCCGAGACTAGGGGTCTACGAGCAGTACTTC.

This chain links TRBV5-6 with TRBJ2-7, with 8 nucleotides matching TRBD1. The V gene end was trimmed by 0 bases and the J gene end by 6 bases; junction bases not matched to a gene: 5. Germline lookup yields CDR1 SGHDT and CDR2 YYEEEE. The CDR3 has 14 residues. Here the CDR3 DNA reads TGTGCCAGCAGCTTGGTTCCGACAGGGGTCGAGCAGTACTTC. Amino acids: CASSLVPTGVEQYF. The full variable domain, with the rest looked up from reference TRBV5-6 and TRBJ2-7, is DAGVTQSPTHLIKTRGQQVTLRCSPKSGHDTVSWYQQALGQGPQFIFQYYEEEERQRGNFPDRFSGHQFPNYSSELNVNALLLGDSALYLCASSLVPTGVEQYFGPGTRLTVT.

The chain links TRBV5-4 to TRBJ2-7; tentatively, D is TRBD1 (7 bases). The V and J ends lost 6 bases and 0 bases respectively, with 16 bases between them. This CDR3 is 15 amino acids long. Germline V lookup: CDR1 SGHNT, CDR2 YYREEE (reference sequence). CDR3 amino acids: CASNRGGTDSYEQYF. The CDR3 region has the DNA TGTGCCAGCAACCGGGGCGGGACAGACTCCTACGAGCAGTACTTC.

The chain employs TRBV19 and TRBJ1-3; 8 bases fit TRBD1. The CDR3 covers 16 residues. J gave up 2 bases and V 4 bases, and 7 bases lay outside the gene matches. Looked up from germline, CDR1 is LNHDA and CDR2 is SQIVND (reference sequence). DNA for the CDR3: TGTGCCAGTAGTACTACGGACAGGGACCCTGGAAACACCATATATTTT. Amino acids: CASSTTDRDPGNTIYF.